The rows below give T cell receptor beta chains drawn from one sample of a study of long-term antiretroviral therapy in people with HIV. TCRdb's table, derived via immunoSEQ multiplex PCR, lists solely in-frame clones and lacks some. The profile shows around 31,000 clones, over 75% of them singletons. Source: unsorted PBMCs, taken 0.8 years before starting antiretroviral therapy. The receptor source for this set is a man younger than 30 with HIV. Both conserved end residues are part of each CDR3. The order of the fields is clone size, V gene, J gene, CDR3 protein. The size of a clone is reported for some rows only, either as once, few or many, or as a class for expanded clones.

clone_size: .; v_call: TRBV4-2; j_call: TRBJ2-7; cdr3_aa: CASSQDGGRGEQYF
clone_size: .; v_call: TRBV10-3; j_call: TRBJ2-1; cdr3_aa: CARRELPGDEQFF
clone_size: .; v_call: TRBV5-4; j_call: TRBJ2-7; cdr3_aa: CASSPGLARNEQYF
clone_size: .; v_call: TRBV6-4; j_call: TRBJ1-2; cdr3_aa: CASHGDWGGYTF
clone_size: few; v_call: TRBV7-8; j_call: TRBJ1-6; cdr3_aa: CASSLTGRQNSPLHF
clone_size: .; v_call: TRBV4-3; j_call: TRBJ2-4; cdr3_aa: CASSQEFGQGNIQYF
clone_size: .; v_call: TRBV6-6; j_call: TRBJ2-6; cdr3_aa: CASSTGSGANVLTF
clone_size: .; v_call: TRBV13; j_call: TRBJ2-7; cdr3_aa: CASSPTGSDGEQYF
clone_size: .; v_call: TRBV9; j_call: TRBJ2-5; cdr3_aa: CASSSGTSGRETQYF
clone_size: .; v_call: TRBV7-6; j_call: TRBJ2-7; cdr3_aa: CASSSAGSGYEQYF
clone_size: .; v_call: TRBV6-1; j_call: TRBJ1-1; cdr3_aa: CASSQGARTEAFF
clone_size: few; v_call: TRBV6-7; j_call: TRBJ1-1; cdr3_aa: CASSYLPKSPERDTEAFF
clone_size: .; v_call: TRBV18; j_call: TRBJ2-5; cdr3_aa: CASSPSGREEAQYF
clone_size: .; v_call: TRBV5-1; j_call: TRBJ2-3; cdr3_aa: CASSLGSEATDTQYF
clone_size: .; v_call: TRBV19; j_call: TRBJ2-6; cdr3_aa: CASSMLVMAGALAGANVLTF
clone_size: .; v_call: TRBV9; j_call: TRBJ2-3; cdr3_aa: CASSVAPYDTQYF
clone_size: .; v_call: TRBV7-2; j_call: TRBJ2-1; cdr3_aa: CASSLTGGYNEQFF
clone_size: .; v_call: TRBV29-1; j_call: TRBJ2-5; cdr3_aa: CSARDREGAGETQYF
clone_size: .; v_call: TRBV10-3; j_call: .; cdr3_aa: CAISQGVYEQYF
clone_size: .; v_call: TRBV4-3; j_call: TRBJ1-5; cdr3_aa: CASSQETQGNQPQHF
clone_size: .; v_call: TRBV7-2; j_call: TRBJ1-1; cdr3_aa: CASSLRRQGNTEAFF
clone_size: .; v_call: TRBV27; j_call: TRBJ1-2; cdr3_aa: CASSQTTELNYGYTF
clone_size: .; v_call: TRBV19; j_call: TRBJ2-3; cdr3_aa: CASSITGTAMMTDTQYF
clone_size: .; v_call: TRBV2; j_call: TRBJ2-3; cdr3_aa: CASSPTGLGADTQYF
clone_size: .; v_call: TRBV5-6; j_call: TRBJ2-1; cdr3_aa: CASSLPTGSHEQFF
clone_size: .; v_call: TRBV6-1; j_call: TRBJ1-2; cdr3_aa: CASTETLAPYGYTF
clone_size: .; v_call: TRBV5-1; j_call: TRBJ1-1; cdr3_aa: CASSSGQPGTEAFF
clone_size: .; v_call: TRBV7-8; j_call: TRBJ2-5; cdr3_aa: CASSPPLLETQYF
clone_size: few; v_call: TRBV15; j_call: TRBJ2-7; cdr3_aa: CATSRPSLDEQYF
clone_size: once; v_call: TRBV10-3; j_call: TRBJ2-3; cdr3_aa: CAISEREDTQYF
clone_size: .; v_call: TRBV7-3; j_call: TRBJ2-4; cdr3_aa: CASSLTRSGIGSNIQYF
clone_size: .; v_call: TRBV5-1; j_call: TRBJ1-2; cdr3_aa: CASSPTGVEGYTF
clone_size: few; v_call: TRBV12-5; j_call: TRBJ2-7; cdr3_aa: CASGFGQLEEQYF
clone_size: .; v_call: TRBV7-8; j_call: TRBJ1-4; cdr3_aa: CASSPARWKGNEKLFF
clone_size: few; v_call: TRBV9; j_call: TRBJ1-4; cdr3_aa: CASSSNNEKLFF
clone_size: .; v_call: TRBV4-2; j_call: TRBJ2-1; cdr3_aa: CASSQDRTGDEQFF
clone_size: once; v_call: TRBV2; j_call: TRBJ2-7; cdr3_aa: CASSEAIAGQGKEQYF
clone_size: .; v_call: TRBV6-5; j_call: TRBJ2-1; cdr3_aa: CASSYSVGRIDNEQFF
clone_size: .; v_call: TRBV5-6; j_call: TRBJ2-1; cdr3_aa: CASSLLVREQFF
clone_size: .; v_call: TRBV5-5; j_call: TRBJ1-1; cdr3_aa: CASSSAGEAFF
clone_size: .; v_call: TRBV5-4; j_call: TRBJ2-2; cdr3_aa: CASTLGSWGLNTGELFF
clone_size: .; v_call: TRBV23-1; j_call: TRBJ1-5; cdr3_aa: CASSQSREAAEEDSNQPQHF
clone_size: .; v_call: TRBV10-1; j_call: TRBJ2-7; cdr3_aa: CASSVFRDSYEQYF
clone_size: once; v_call: TRBV15; j_call: TRBJ2-5; cdr3_aa: CATSRESETQYF
clone_size: .; v_call: TRBV19; j_call: TRBJ1-2; cdr3_aa: CASSSRTGGGYTF
clone_size: once; v_call: TRBV4-2; j_call: TRBJ1-5; cdr3_aa: CASSQDGRGAIQPQHF